This T cell receptor (beta chain) is from a study of cytomegalovirus exposure and HLA in healthy donors (TCRdb year 2017). About the study as a whole: According to an earlier analysis of around 600 of the donors, 150 million to 200 million T cells yielded some 110 million unique TCR beta sequences and around 300 Gb of sequence data. An early release that covered about 600 HLA-typed donors contained 250 to 350 gigabases of sequencing data and tens of millions of unique TCR sequences. An earlier analysis of around 540 of the donors applied high-throughput TCR beta sequencing to assess whether each TCR beta V gene segment acted as functional or pseudogenic. Besides the first cohort of 666 subjects, a separate validation cohort made up of roughly 130 different subjects was used. Donor age, sex, ethnicity and CMV serostatus were compiled together with the repertoire data. Every repertoire in the discovery cohort had been generated on one and the same sequencing platform. Typing coverage differed by locus: A, B, C, DRB1 and DQB1 were typed in roughly 629-640 donors, DQA1 in 522, DPA1 in roughly 590, and DPB1 in about 450. A handful of DR-DQ haplotypes were treated as single units for association and clustering because of strong linkage in the cohort. The study was designed to test whether signatures of past pathogen exposure could be identified by cataloging public T cell receptors. A later genetic analysis took genome-wide SNP genotypes for about 60% of the roughly 670 donors and used that subset as a discovery cohort. Both class I and class II loci were covered by HLA typing, at four-digit resolution. High-throughput TCR immunosequencing, statistical association of individual TCRs with disease status, and machine learning were combined to predict cytomegalovirus infection status. To study patterns of TCR occurrence, a later analysis re-analyzed previously published TCR beta repertoires from several hundred donors and added high-resolution HLA genotyping. The T cell repertoires of under 750 subjects were profiled by immunosequencing and related to cytomegalovirus serostatus. Rather than using new phenotypic data, the later analysis identified candidate immune exposures from TCR beta sequences and from how often those sequences occurred across donors. Among the roughly 400 genotyped donors, around 79% belonged to the genetic ancestry cluster associated with self-reported Caucasian donors. Among 300 to 500 genotyped donors of the cohort, an average of around 250,000 unique TCR beta nucleotide sequences was sequenced per donor, of which about 19% were non-productive.

The cohort was made up of roughly 670 healthy bone marrow donors. At the time of sampling, every cohort member was nominally healthy, though immune exposures that went unrecorded were likely present. The donor was CMV seropositive and belonged to the group of 250 to 300 seropositive cohort members. A peripheral blood sample was collected from each donor, and TCR beta sequencing was performed on peripheral blood mononuclear cells. The Qiagen DNeasy Blood Extraction Kit was used to extract genomic DNA from the blood cell samples. The library was obtained by the immunoSEQ multiplex PCR assay. The multiplex PCR relied on a mix of 60 forward primers for TCR Vbeta segments and 13 reverse primers for TCR Jbeta segments. The CDR3 region of rearranged TCR beta genes was amplified from genomic DNA by a multiplex PCR assay. Amplified TCR beta libraries were sequenced as 87-base-pair reads on the Illumina HiSeq System. Per the source publication's procedure: A later analysis tallied tens of millions of unique TCR beta chains across the 666 repertoires, and some 10 million of those chains were shared by two or more donors. Raw reads were error-corrected and collapsed into unique sequences with a nearest-neighbor algorithm that merged closely related sequences to remove PCR and sequencing errors. CDR3 sequences were aligned to IMGT reference sequences to assign V, D and J gene segments. Each retained sequence needed at least a six-nucleotide match to both a V gene segment and a J gene segment. A rearrangement counted as productive if the CDR3 had no stop codons and remained in frame with V and J, and every other rearrangement counted as non-productive. Following IMGT convention, CDR3 was defined as the stretch from the second conserved V-encoded cysteine up to the conserved J-encoded phenylalanine. The earlier analysis of fewer than 750 of the donors excluded sequences that lacked an unambiguous match to a single V gene segment. An earlier analysis of 500 to 600 of the donors classified V segments as functional when productive rearrangements were above 56.7% and as segregating when the standard deviation between donors was above 5%. A statistical classification framework was developed to diagnose cytomegalovirus status using the catalog of TCR beta chain sequences. In a later analysis, TCR nucleotide sequences were compared against IMGT/GENE-DB human TR gene sequences so that V and J genes could be assigned. A later analysis assigned CDR3 sequences and most-parsimonious VDJ recombination scenarios with the TCRdist pipeline. In a later analysis, each TCR beta chain was defined by its CDR3 amino acid sequence together with its V-gene family, and reads lacking a unique V-gene family were excluded. In a later analysis, around 650 highly shared, low-generation-probability nucleotide sequences were removed to address suspected cross-contamination and a sequencing artifact. For each public chain, a later analysis derived a clonal expansion index from normalized ranks of inferred template counts within each repertoire. In a later analysis, generation probabilities were computed using a VDJ recombination model fitted to out-of-frame rearrangements, and the results were checked against IGoR. In a later analysis, TCR-TCR, TCR-HLA and TCR-CMV co-occurrence was scored with hypergeometric tests, and a repertoire-size bias correction was applied to TCR pairs. In a later analysis, false discovery rates were estimated by permuting HLA or CMV assignments 20 times. In a later analysis, co-occurring TCRs were grouped with DBSCAN, and TCRdist sequence similarity was added when clustering was performed within HLA-allele-positive subsets. Repertoires with fewer than 30,000 or more than 120,000 public chains were left out of co-occurrence clustering, as were five repertoires with anomalous nucleotide sharing. TCRdb holds this immuneACCESS table with in-frame rearrangements only. Some clones are missing; in checked studies, unresolved V genes explain under half, and the rest has no known cause. V and J calls and clone size are as listed in that table; D and trimming were resolved from the DNA. The sample profile shows around 200,000 clones; around 86% of them were found once. The ten largest clones capture approximately 6.3% of the sample.

General study outcomes and caveats: Because counts were too low, roughly 17 rarely observed V segments, including chromosome 9 orphons, were left out of the earlier analysis of roughly 600 of the donors. According to a later genetic analysis, donors in an Asian-associated ancestry cluster had fewer N-insertions in productive TCRs than the approximately 700-donor mean. In a later analysis, most CMV-associated TCR beta chains were found to appear HLA-restricted, with HLA associations seemingly driven largely by CMV exposure. According to a later analysis, TCR association rates differed among HLA loci, with DRB1 alleles showing the most associated TCRs and HLA-C alleles showing the fewest. While some public TCRs were present in many individuals, most TCR sequences turned up only very rarely across donors. Presence/absence analyses assumed roughly uniform sequencing depth across donors, an assumption that may not hold. The study listed 164 TCR beta chains as associated with cytomegalovirus. Correlated functional status among segregating V segments might be attributable to linkage disequilibrium, but an unknown experimental factor could not be ruled out. CMV serostatus was the only immune exposure information available for the cohort. A further reported finding was that TCR beta sequences accurately predicted the HLA-A and HLA-B alleles for most subjects in the first cohort. A cluster of highly shared sequence variants was judged likely to represent a technical artifact of the sequencing pipeline. Because the 87-base-pair reads could not distinguish some IMGT-functional V segments, including TRBV6-2 and TRBV6-3, those segments were excluded. In a later analysis, several top co-occurrence clusters were reported to appear linked to parvovirus B19, influenza, CMV and Epstein-Barr virus. When HLA alleles, especially DR and DQ, strongly co-occurred, attributing TCR associations to individual alleles was difficult. Because some donors lacked HLA typing at each locus, the association tests relied only on the typed subset. The cohort was sequenced for TCR beta chains only, and without alpha or paired-chain data the features that could be detected were limited. Three of the identified cytomegalovirus-associated TCR beta chains were confirmed in vitro to be specific for cytomegalovirus antigens. In a later analysis, HLA-associated TCR beta chains were found to be more clonally expanded and to have lower generation probabilities than equally common non-associated chains. At a false discovery rate of 0.05, a later analysis linked some 17,000 TCR beta sequences to specific HLA alleles. The classifier was reported to diagnose cytomegalovirus status with high specificity and sensitivity in both the original cohort and the validation cohort. In an earlier analysis of 500 to 650 of the donors, most TCR beta V segments appeared in productive rearrangements about 90% or about 30% of the time, broadly matching IMGT annotations. A later genetic analysis associated a missense DCLRE1C variant with V-gene and J-gene trimming of TCR beta chains, and an independent cohort replicated the association. The authors suggested that the approach could potentially be extended to other disease states and immunological phenotypes.

As for this clone: This clone's antigen is unknown. The input lacks base qualities; no much larger clone sits a single base away.

The CDR3 goes from the cysteine to the phenylalanine over 15 residues. CDR3 DNA is the only sequence kept; it has 45 bases, read in frame from the first base. The CDR1 and CDR2 encoded by the germline V gene (reference sequence) are LNHDA and SQIVND. Compared with germline, V lacks 6 bases and J lacks 2 bases; bases without a gene match: 8. This sequence originates from a man aged 35 to 55 in good health and CMV-seropositive. The V gene is TRBV19 and the J gene is TRBJ2-7; 9 junctional bases match TRBD2. Sequencing used PBMCs. The sequenced DNA is TGTGCCAGTAGATTAGCGGGGGCCCTCCCCTACGAGCAGTACTTC. It codes for CASRLAGALPYEQYF.